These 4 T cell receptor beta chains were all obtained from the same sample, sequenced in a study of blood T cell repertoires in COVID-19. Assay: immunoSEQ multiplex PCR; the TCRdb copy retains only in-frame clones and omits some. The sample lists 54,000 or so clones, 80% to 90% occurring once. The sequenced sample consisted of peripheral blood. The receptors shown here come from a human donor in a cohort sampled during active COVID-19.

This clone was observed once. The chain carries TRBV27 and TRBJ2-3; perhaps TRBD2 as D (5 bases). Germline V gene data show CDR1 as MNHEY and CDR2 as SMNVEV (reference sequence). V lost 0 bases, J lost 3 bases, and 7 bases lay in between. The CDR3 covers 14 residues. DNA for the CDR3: TGTGCCAGCAGTTTATCGACGGGAACAGATACGCAGTATTTT. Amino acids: CASSLSTGTDTQYF.

The CDR3 nucleotides read TGTGCCACCAGCAGAGGGCGGGAGGCAACTAATGAAAAACTGTTTTTT. It specifies CATSRGREATNEKLFF. The chain links TRBV15 to TRBJ1-4; D remains unclear. The V end lost 1 base, the J end lost 0 bases, and 9 bases lay between the germline ends. The CDR3 has 16 residues. CDR1 is LNHNV and CDR2 is YYDKDF in the germline V gene (reference sequence).

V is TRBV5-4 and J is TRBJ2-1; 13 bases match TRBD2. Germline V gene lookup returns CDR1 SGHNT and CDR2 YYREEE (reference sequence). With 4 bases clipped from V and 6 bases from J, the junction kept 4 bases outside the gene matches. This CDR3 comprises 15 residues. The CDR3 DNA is TGTGCCAGCAGCACAGGACTAGCGGGAGTCAATGAGCAGTTCTTC. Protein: CASSTGLAGVNEQFF.

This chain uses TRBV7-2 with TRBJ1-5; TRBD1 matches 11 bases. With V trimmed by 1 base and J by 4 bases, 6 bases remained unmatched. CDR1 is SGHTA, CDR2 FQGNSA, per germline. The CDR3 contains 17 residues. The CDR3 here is CASSLGYRDRGNQPQHF. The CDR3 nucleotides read TGTGCCAGCAGCTTAGGTTACCGGGACAGGGGGAATCAGCCCCAGCATTTT. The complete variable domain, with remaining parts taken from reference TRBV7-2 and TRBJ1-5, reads GAGVSQSPSNKVTEKGKDVELRCDPISGHTALYWYRQSLGQGLEFLIYFQGNSAPDKSGLPSDRFSAERTGGSVSTLTIQRTQQEDSAVYLCASSLGYRDRGNQPQHFGDGTRLSIL.